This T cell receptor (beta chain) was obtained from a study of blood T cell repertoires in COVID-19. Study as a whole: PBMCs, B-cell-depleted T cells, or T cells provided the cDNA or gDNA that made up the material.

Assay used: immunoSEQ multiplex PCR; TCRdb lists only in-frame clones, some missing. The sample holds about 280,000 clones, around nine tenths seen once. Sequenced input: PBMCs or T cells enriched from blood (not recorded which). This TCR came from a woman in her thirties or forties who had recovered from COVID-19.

DNA for the CDR3: TGTGCCAGCAGCATAACAGGGTCGGGCCACTACTACGAGCAGTACTTC. It yields the protein CASSITGSGHYYEQYF. V gene TRBV7-9 combines with J gene TRBJ2-7; D is perhaps TRBD1 (6 bases). The length of the CDR3 is 16 residues. Germline loops: CDR1 SEHNR, CDR2 FQNEAQ (reference sequence). Trimming took off 5 bases at V and 3 bases at J, with 20 bases between the two ends.